The 12 T cell receptor beta chains below come from one sample, sequenced in a study of graft-versus-host responses after intestinal transplantation. These receptors lack a known antigen. Here immunoSEQ multiplex PCR was the method, and the copy in TCRdb shows in-frame clones only, minus some. The sample has some 76,000 clones; roughly 84% are singletons. The specimen comprised unstimulated CD8+ T cells sorted from spleen or lymph node cells, sampled before transplant. The receptors shown here come from a human donor who was the organ donor for an intestinal transplant.

This chain links TRBV19 with TRBJ2-1; the D is unclear. Germline-derived CDR1 and CDR2 are LNHDA and SQIVND (reference sequence). Trimming stripped 5 bases from V and 1 base from J, with 3 bases between. This CDR3 is built from 12 residues. The CDR3 spells CASSPSYNEQFF. The CDR3 coding sequence is TGTGCCAGTAGTCCATCCTACAATGAGCAGTTCTTC. The whole variable domain, remainder taken from reference TRBV19 and TRBJ2-1, is DGGITQSPKYLFRKEGQNVTLSCEQNLNHDAMYWYRQDPGQGLRLIYYSQIVNDFQKGDIAEGYSVSREKKESFPLTVTSAQKNPTAFYLCASSPSYNEQFFGPGTRLTVL.

The rearrangement uses TRBV15 and TRBJ1-3, with 8 positions matching TRBD1. The CDR3 contains 19 residues. The ends lost 0 bases at V and 6 bases at J; junction bases unmatched: 16. CDR1 is LNHNV, CDR2 YYDKDF, per germline (reference sequence). The CDR3 spells CATSRDLFSLDRAQNTIYF. The CDR3 DNA reads as TGTGCCACCAGCAGAGATCTTTTCTCTTTGGACAGGGCCCAAAACACCATATATTTT.

V is TRBV28 and J is TRBJ2-7; D remains ambiguous. V was pared by 8 bases and J by 0 bases, with 8 bases between. The CDR3 has 12 amino acids. The germline V gene encodes CDR1 MDHEN and CDR2 SYDVKM. The CDR3 loop is CASFRDSYEQYF. CDR3 sequence (DNA): TGTGCCAGCTTTAGGGACTCCTACGAGCAGTACTTC.

The V call is TRBV5-8, the J call TRBJ1-2, with a weak D call TRBD1 (6 bases). The CDR3 is 14 residues long. Germline values: CDR1 SGHTS, CDR2 YDEGEE. V lost 4 bases, J lost 3 bases, and 13 bases lay in between. The CDR3 loop reads CASSIQGSDYGYTF. CDR3 bases: TGTGCCAGCAGCATCCAGGGGTCTGACTATGGCTACACCTTC.

This chain links TRBV4-1 with TRBJ2-6; the D is unclear. This CDR3 is 16 amino acids long. The V gene's germline CDR1 is MGHRA and CDR2 YSYEKL. V was clipped by 0 bases and J by 0 bases, with 6 bases between them. In nucleotides, the CDR3 is TGCGCCAGCAGCCAAGAGCTTTACTCTGGGGCCAACGTCCTGACTTTC. It specifies CASSQELYSGANVLTF.

The gene calls are TRBV6-5 and TRBJ2-5; D call uncertain. Germline V gene sequence: CDR1 MNHEY, CDR2 SVGAGI. Trimming removed 3 bases at V and 3 bases at J, with 11 bases between. The CDR3 is made up of 14 amino acids. Here the CDR3 DNA reads TGTGCCAGCAGTTATGGGAAAGGCAAAGAGACCCAGTACTTC. This sequence encodes CASSYGKGKETQYF.

V and J are TRBV7-3 and TRBJ2-3; 8 positions agree with TRBD2. The CDR3 loop spans 15 amino acids. Germline values: CDR1 SGHTA, CDR2 FQGTGA. Trimming cost V 5 bases and J 6 bases; bases outside gene matches: 10. DNA for the CDR3: TGTGCCAGCAGCCCCTCGGGGGGGCCTGGGGATACGCAGTATTTT. The encoded protein is CASSPSGGPGDTQYF.

This clone was counted a single time. This sequence joins TRBV27 and TRBJ2-5; D is possibly TRBD1 (5 bases). V was trimmed by 6 bases and J by 1 base, leaving 12 bases between them. The CDR3 consists of 14 residues. Per germline, CDR1 MNHEY and CDR2 SMNVEV (reference sequence). The CDR3 DNA is TGTGCCAGCAGGCCAGGGATCTCCCAAGAGACCCAGTACTTC. This translates into CASRPGISQETQYF.

This chain uses TRBV7-9 with TRBJ2-2, with 8 bases lining up with TRBD2. After removal of 4 bases from V and 9 bases from J, the junction contained 10 bases not matched to a gene. Germline assignment: CDR1 SEHNR and CDR2 FQNEAQ (reference sequence). There are 15 residues in the CDR3. CDR3 in amino acids: CASSSTGGDSRELFF. The DNA for the CDR3 is TGTGCCAGCAGCTCAACGGGGGGGGACTCCCGGGAGCTGTTTTTT. Drawing the rest from reference TRBV7-9 and TRBJ2-2, the complete variable domain is DTGVSQNPRHKITKRGQNVTFRCDPISEHNRLYWYRQTLGQGPEFLTYFQNEAQLEKSRLLSDRFSAERPKGSFSTLEIQRTEQGDSAMYLCASSSTGGDSRELFFGEGSRLTVL.

J is TRBJ2-7 and V is TRBV7-9; D is uncertain. The CDR3 loop spans 13 amino acids. Deletions cut 3 bases from V and 3 bases from J, with 9 bases between. Germline-derived CDR1 and CDR2 are SEHNR and FQNEAQ (reference sequence). CDR3 DNA sequence: TGTGCCAGCAGCTTCTCCAGCCTCTACGAGCAGTACTTC. It yields the protein CASSFSSLYEQYF.

The chain couples TRBV4-1 to TRBJ2-1, with TRBD2 matching over 11 bases. The germline CDR1 and CDR2 sequences are MGHRA and YSYEKL. V dropped 0 bases and J dropped 6; count of bases not matched to a gene: 1. The CDR3 extends over 15 amino acids. The CDR3 sequence is CASSQDSGGANEQFF. The CDR3 DNA reads TGCGCCAGCAGCCAAGATAGCGGGGGGGCCAATGAGCAGTTCTTC.

The chain has TRBV5-6 and TRBJ2-6; TRBD1 matches at 7 bases. The length of the CDR3 is 16 residues. CDR1 and CDR2 from the germline V gene are SGHDT and YYEEEE. The V gene end was trimmed by 2 bases and the J gene end by 2 bases; junction bases not matched to a gene: 4. CDR3 bases: TGTGCCAGCAGCTTATTACAGGGGACTGGGGCCAACGTCCTGACTTTC. Its protein is CASSLLQGTGANVLTF.